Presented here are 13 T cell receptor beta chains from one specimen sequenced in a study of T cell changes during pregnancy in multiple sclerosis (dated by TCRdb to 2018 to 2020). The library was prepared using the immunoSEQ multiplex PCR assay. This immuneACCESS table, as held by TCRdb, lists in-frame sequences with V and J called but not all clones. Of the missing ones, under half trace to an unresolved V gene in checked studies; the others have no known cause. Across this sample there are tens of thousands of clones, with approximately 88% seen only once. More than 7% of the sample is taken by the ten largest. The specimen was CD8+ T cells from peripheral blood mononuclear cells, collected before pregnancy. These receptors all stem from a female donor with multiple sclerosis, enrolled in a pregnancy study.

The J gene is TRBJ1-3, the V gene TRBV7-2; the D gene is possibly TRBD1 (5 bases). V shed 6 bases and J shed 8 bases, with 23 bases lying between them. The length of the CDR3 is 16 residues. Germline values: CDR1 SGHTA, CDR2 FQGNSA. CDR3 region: CASRFLDDIQGYTIYF. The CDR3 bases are TGTGCCAGCAGGTTTTTGGACGACATCCAGGGCTACACCATATATTTT.

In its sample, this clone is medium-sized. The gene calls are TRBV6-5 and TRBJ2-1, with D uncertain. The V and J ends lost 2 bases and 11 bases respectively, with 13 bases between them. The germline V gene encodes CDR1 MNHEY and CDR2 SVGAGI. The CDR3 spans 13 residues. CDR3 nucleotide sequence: TGTGCCAGCAGTTACAACGTGGAGAGCCAGCAGTTCTTC. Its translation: CASSYNVESQQFF.

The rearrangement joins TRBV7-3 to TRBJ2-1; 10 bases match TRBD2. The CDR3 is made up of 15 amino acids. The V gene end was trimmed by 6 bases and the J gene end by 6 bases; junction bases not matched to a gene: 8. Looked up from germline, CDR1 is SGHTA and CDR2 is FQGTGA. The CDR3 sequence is CASRYVAGGVNEQFF. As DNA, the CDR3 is TGTGCCAGCAGGTACGTAGCGGGAGGCGTCAATGAGCAGTTCTTC.

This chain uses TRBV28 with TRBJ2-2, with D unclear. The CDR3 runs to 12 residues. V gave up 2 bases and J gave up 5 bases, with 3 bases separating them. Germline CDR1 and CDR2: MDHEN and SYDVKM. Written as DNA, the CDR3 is TGTGCCAGCAGTTTACAAACCGGGGAGCTGTTTTTT. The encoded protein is CASSLQTGELFF.

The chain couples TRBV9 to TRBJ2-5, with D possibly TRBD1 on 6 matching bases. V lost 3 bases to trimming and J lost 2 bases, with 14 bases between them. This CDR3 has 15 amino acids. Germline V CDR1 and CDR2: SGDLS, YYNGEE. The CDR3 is CASSELQGGQETQYF. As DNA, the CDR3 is TGTGCCAGCAGCGAATTACAGGGTGGGCAAGAGACCCAGTACTTC.

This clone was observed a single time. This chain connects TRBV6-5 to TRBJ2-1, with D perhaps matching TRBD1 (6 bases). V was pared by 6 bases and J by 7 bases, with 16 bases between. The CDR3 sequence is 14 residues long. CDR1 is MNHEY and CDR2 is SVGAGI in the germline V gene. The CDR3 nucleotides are TGTGCCAGCAGCCTTCTGACAGGAAGGAATGAGCAGTTCTTC. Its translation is CASSLLTGRNEQFF.

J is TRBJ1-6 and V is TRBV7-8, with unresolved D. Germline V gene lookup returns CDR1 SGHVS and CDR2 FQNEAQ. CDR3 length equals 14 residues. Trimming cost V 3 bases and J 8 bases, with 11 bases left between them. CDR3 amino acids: CASSLAGNYSPLHF. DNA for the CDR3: TGTGCCAGCAGCTTGGCGGGCAACTATTCACCCCTCCACTTT.

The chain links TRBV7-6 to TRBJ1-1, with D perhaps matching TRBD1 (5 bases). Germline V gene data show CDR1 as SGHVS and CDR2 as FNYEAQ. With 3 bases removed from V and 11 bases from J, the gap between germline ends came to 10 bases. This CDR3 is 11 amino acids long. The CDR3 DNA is TGTGCCAGCAGCTTGCGGGGGGAGGCTTTCTTT. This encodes CASSLRGEAFF. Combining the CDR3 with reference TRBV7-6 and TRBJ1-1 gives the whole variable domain GAGVSQSPRYKVTKRGQDVALRCDPISGHVSLYWYRQALGQGPEFLTYFNYEAQQDKSGLPNDRFSAERPEGSISTLTIQRTEQRDSAMYRCASSLRGEAFFGQGTRLTVV.

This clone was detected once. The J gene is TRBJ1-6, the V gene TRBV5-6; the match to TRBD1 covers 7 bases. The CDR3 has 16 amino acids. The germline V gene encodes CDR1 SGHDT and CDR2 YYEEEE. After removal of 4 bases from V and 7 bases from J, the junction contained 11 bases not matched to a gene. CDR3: CASSPDRENVNSPLHF. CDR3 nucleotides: TGTGCCAGCAGCCCTGACAGGGAGAACGTCAATTCACCCCTCCACTTT.

Here the CDR3 reads CASSVDRVETGELFF. The CDR3 DNA reads as TGTGCCAGCAGCGTAGACAGGGTAGAAACCGGGGAGCTGTTTTTT. The chain is built from TRBV9 and TRBJ2-2, with D perhaps matching TRBD1 (6 bases). This CDR3 is built from 15 residues. Germline V CDR1 and CDR2: SGDLS, YYNGEE. V lost 0 bases and J 5 bases, leaving 11 bases between the germline ends.

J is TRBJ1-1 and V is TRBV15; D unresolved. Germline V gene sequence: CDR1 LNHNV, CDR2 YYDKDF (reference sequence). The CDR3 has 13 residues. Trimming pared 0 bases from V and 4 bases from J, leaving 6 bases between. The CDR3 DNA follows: TGTGCCACCAGCAGAGATGGCGGCACTGAAGCTTTCTTT. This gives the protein CATSRDGGTEAFF.

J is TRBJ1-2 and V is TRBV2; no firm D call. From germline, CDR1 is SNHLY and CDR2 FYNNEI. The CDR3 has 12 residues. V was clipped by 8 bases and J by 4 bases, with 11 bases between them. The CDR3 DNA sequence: TGTGCCAGCCCGGGTGGCAGCTATGGCTACACCTTC. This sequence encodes CASPGGSYGYTF. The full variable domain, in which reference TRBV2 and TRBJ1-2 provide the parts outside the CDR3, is EPEVTQTPSHQVTQMGQEVILRCVPISNHLYFYWYRQILGQKVEFLVSFYNNEISEKSEIFDDQFSVERPDGSNFTLKIRSTKLEDSAMYFCASPGGSYGYTFGSGTRLTVV.

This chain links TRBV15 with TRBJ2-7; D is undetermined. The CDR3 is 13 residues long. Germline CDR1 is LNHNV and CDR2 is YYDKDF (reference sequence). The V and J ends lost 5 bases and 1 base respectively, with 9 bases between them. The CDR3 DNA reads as TGTGCCACCAGCCCTCTAGATTCCTACGAGCAGTACTTC. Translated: CATSPLDSYEQYF.